This TCR beta chain came from a study of T cells after yellow fever vaccination (dated by TCRdb to between 2017 and 2020). At the level of the whole study: The SMART-Seq v4 Ultra Low Input RNA kit was used to prepare libraries from fractions with low cell numbers. To follow T-cell clones before and after primary and booster YFV17D yellow fever vaccination, bulk TCR alpha and beta repertoires were sequenced over time. Two healthy male donors, one aged 18 to 30 and one aged 30 to 40 years, were included in the cohort. Blood was drawn at multiple timepoints before and after primary and secondary immunization, with bulk PBMC replicates and cell subsets isolated.

TCR cDNA was synthesized by 5'RACE template switching, which introduced a universal primer site and unique molecular identifiers. Priming for cDNA synthesis came from both the TCR alpha and TCR beta constant segments. Library amplification used two PCR steps, and the second PCR step added sample barcodes and sequencing adapters. Sequencing of libraries was performed on Illumina HiSeq 2500 (2x100 bp) or NovaSeq (2x150 bp). Regarding the original processing steps: Reads were demultiplexed and collapsed into UMI consensus sequences with MIGEC, and V(D)J alignment was performed with MiXCR. Vaccine-responding clonotypes were defined with edgeR using replicate PBMC samples, requiring FDR below 0.01 and a log2 fold change above 5 up to day 15. Each bulk clonotype was labeled CD4 or CD8 based on which sequenced repertoire, CD4 or CD8, contained the clonotype at higher abundance. TCRdb reran the public reads through fastp at Q25 and MiXCR, keeping productive beta chains. Under each unique CDR3 protein, matching rows form one entry showing the most common genes and DNA. In this record, the V and J calls reflect TCRdb's handling and not the investigators' own analysis. Recorded for this sample are over 110,000 distinct CDR3 sequences; over 7% of them occurred a single time. The top ten constitute roughly 0.71% of the sample.

Via the germline V gene, CDR1 is MDHEN and CDR2 SYDVKM. Trimming leaves V shorter by 8 bases and J shorter by 0 bases, with the junction holding 11 bases beyond the gene matches. Counted from cysteine to phenylalanine, this CDR3 has 16 amino acids. Only CDR3 DNA remains: 48 bases, in frame from the first base. The research as a whole found: The study included only a couple of donors, which limits how far the findings can be generalized. The secondary T-cell response was weaker than the primary response but faster, peaking on day 5 instead of day 15. A small fraction of clonotypes appeared in both the CD4 and CD8 compartments, likely as a result of convergent recombination. Most clones expanded after primary vaccination were re-detected after the booster (approximately 96% of CD4 and about nine tenths of CD8), suggesting broad memory maintenance. Computational filtering was needed because FACS-sorted repertoires could contain abundant contaminating clonotypes from the bulk population.

This clonotype has a count of ten or more. No antigen is known for it. Nothing much larger sits one base from this clone, and base qualities are not available. The treatment or condition label, as the study defines it: live attenuated yellow fever vaccine strain. A standard Ficoll-Paque protocol was used to isolate PBMCs from peripheral blood. CD4 and CD8 T-cell fractions were isolated with Dynabeads CD4 and CD8 positive selection kits. TriZol was used to extract RNA from bulk PBMCs, CD4 and CD8 fractions, and dextramer-positive and dextramer-negative fractions. The clonotype originates from a man between 25 and 39 years old who received the YFV17D yellow fever vaccine. The sample was CD4+ T cells sorted from PBMCs, taken 5 days after the yellow fever booster vaccination. This receptor chain uses TRBV28 and TRBJ2-3, with 7 bases in between that match TRBD2. The CDR3 region has the sequence CASPPELAESTDTQYF. The DNA is as follows: TGTGCCAGCCCCCCAGAGCTAGCGGAAAGCACAGATACGCAGTATTTT.